This TCR beta chain was recovered during a study of blood T cell repertoires in COVID-19. Study-level information: Samples of COVID-19 (acute and convalescent) were obtained from the United States, Italy and Spain. The cDNA or gDNA used as material had been derived from T cells, B-cell-depleted T cells, or PBMCs.

One Seattle source followed patients from active infection through their disease course. In the original processing: Scientists estimated how many nucleated cells there were by amplifying reference gene primers. Produced via immunoSEQ multiplex PCR; TCRdb's table is partial and in-frame only. Clonal size and the V and J genes are those of that table, whereas D and trimming came from the DNA. The repertoire holds approximately 480,000 clones, with approximately 92% as singletons. This clone is a singleton in its sample. Sequenced material: peripheral blood. This TCR came from a man aged 18 to 30 with COVID-19, enrolled during active disease.

In nucleotides, the CDR3 is TGTGCCAGCACCCCTTCTGGGGGAGGGGGCACTGAAGCTTTCTTT. Translation: CASTPSGGGGTEAFF. This chain connects TRBV7-8 to TRBJ1-1, with D possibly matching TRBD1 (6 bases). The germline V gene has CDR1 SGHVS and CDR2 FQNEAQ. V dropped 7 bases and J dropped 4 bases, with 19 bases sitting between them. The CDR3 loop spans 15 amino acids. The whole variable domain, remainder taken from reference TRBV7-8 and TRBJ1-1, is GAGVSQSPRYKVAKRGQDVALRCDPISGHVSLFWYQQALGQGPEFLTYFQNEAQLDKSGLPSDRFFAERPEGSVSTLKIQRTQQEDSAVYLCASTPSGGGGTEAFFGQGTRLTVV.